Included here is one TCR beta chain sequence, with context. Its antigen is still unknown. No per-base quality is available; no much larger clone lies one base away. The data were obtained in a study of CD8 T cells in Susac syndrome (dated by TCRdb to about 2019). For the wider study: Repertoire sequencing was used to test whether CD8+ T cell activation and differentiation in Susac syndrome was antigen driven. Summary of the overall study and its limitations: The TCR sequencing and HLA analysis was acknowledged to have included a relatively small number of individuals.

The germline V and J ends show losses of 3 bases and 3 bases respectively, and no gene match explains 10 bases of the junction. The CDR3, cysteine through phenylalanine, is 16 amino acids long. Only the CDR3 region is kept as DNA, spanning 48 bases read in frame from base 1. In the germline V gene (reference sequence), CDR1 corresponds to LGHDT and CDR2 to YNNKEL. Peripheral blood CD8+ and CD4+ T cells from healthy donors, Susac syndrome patients and multiple sclerosis patients were profiled by high-throughput TCR beta sequencing. Healthy donors were included as age- and sex-matched controls. Bulk CD8+ and CD4+ T cells were purified by magnetic negative isolation, while CD8+ TEMRA cells were enriched using FACS. Blood was collected in EDTA tubes and processed within 24 hours, with PBMCs isolated through density gradient centrifugation. PBMCs intended for TCR sequencing were frozen in liquid nitrogen and were later thawed in a 37 degrees C water bath. Purity of sorted or isolated CD4+, CD8+ and CD8+ TEMRA cells was at least 90%.

RNA was extracted using the RNeasy kit, and roughly 0.5 to 1 ug of the RNA was reverse transcribed with random hexamers. TCR beta CDR3 regions were amplified with the immunoSEQ multiplex PCR assay covering 54 Vbeta and 13 Jbeta segments. PCR amplification bias was corrected using a synthetic template baseline for primer optimization and computational correction. The authors' pipeline ran thus. Only productive sequences were kept, with reads annotated to V, D and J genes according to IMGT and analyzed in immunoSEQ Analyzer. Clonality was calculated as one minus the Shannon entropy normalized by log2 of the number of productive unique sequences. For each patient and control, public and private clones were evaluated among the 100 most prevalent clones. Clones were defined as Susac-specific when absent from the healthy and MS cohorts, from about 1,100 published viral clones and from other ImmuneACCESS disease sequences. TCRdb's own reprocessing of the public reads used fastp at Q25 and MiXCR and kept productive beta chains. Every CDR3 protein is listed once, alongside the most common genes and DNA of its rows. The V and J calls shown here were made by TCRdb, not taken from the authors' results. The sample yields approximately 170,000 distinct CDR3 sequences; around 90% were counted once. More than 0.07% of the sample is taken by the ten largest.

The source of this sequence is a human donor in good health. In this chain, TRBV3-1 is recombined with TRBJ1-1, with 7 bases aligning to TRBD1. Sequenced sample: CD4+ T cells from PBMCs. CDR3 reads: CASSQTLNQGDTEAFF. The nucleotides are TGTGCCAGCAGCCAGACTTTAAACCAGGGGGACACTGAAGCTTTCTTT.